The following is a T cell receptor (beta chain) sequence with its context. Profiled with immunoSEQ multiplex PCR; TCRdb holds only in-frame clones, not every one. This table holds about 340,000 clones, 65% to 85% found once. These data originate in a study of blood T cell repertoires in COVID-19. This CDR3 is 17 amino acids long. The source material was peripheral blood. The receptor was derived from a man aged 25-45 years with active or convalescent COVID-19. The V and J genes are TRBV21-1 and TRBJ1-4; the table gives TRBD1 as D, unverified against the DNA. TRBV21-1 is labeled a pseudogene. The CDR3 DNA reads TGTGCCAGCAGTACCTCGGGACAGGGCGGAATTAATGAAAAACTGTTTTTT. Protein: CASSTSGQGGINEKLFF.